This TCR beta chain derives from a study of blood T cell repertoires in COVID-19. Germline V gives CDR1 LGHDT, CDR2 YNNKEL (reference sequence). CDR3 length: 17 amino acids. V lost 0 bases and J lost 3; bases outside the gene matches: 11. Assay: immunoSEQ multiplex PCR; the TCRdb copy retains only in-frame clones and omits some. Of a few hundred thousand clones listed, approximately 86% are singletons. The V call is TRBV3-1 (or the pseudogene TRBV3-2), the J call TRBJ2-7, with 7 bases matching TRBD2. This TCR was recovered from a man between 18 and 29 years old with acute COVID-19. Sequenced: PBMCs or T cells enriched from blood (not recorded which). CDR3 sequence: CASSQDLRLGGSYEQYF. DNA for the CDR3: TGTGCCAGCAGCCAAGATCTCCGGCTTGGCGGGAGCTACGAGCAGTACTTC.